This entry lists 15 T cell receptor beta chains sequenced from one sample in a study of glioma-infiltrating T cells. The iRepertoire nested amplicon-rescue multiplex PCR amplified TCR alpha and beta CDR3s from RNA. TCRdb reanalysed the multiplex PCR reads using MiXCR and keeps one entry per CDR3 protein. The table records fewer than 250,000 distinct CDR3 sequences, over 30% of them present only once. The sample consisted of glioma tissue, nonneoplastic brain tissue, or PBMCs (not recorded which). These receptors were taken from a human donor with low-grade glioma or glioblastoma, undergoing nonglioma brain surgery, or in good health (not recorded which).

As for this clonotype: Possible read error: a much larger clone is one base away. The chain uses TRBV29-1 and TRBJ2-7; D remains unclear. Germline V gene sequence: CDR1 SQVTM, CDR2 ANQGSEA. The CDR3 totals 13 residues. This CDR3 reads CNVELTHTYEQYF. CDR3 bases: TGCAACGTTGAATTGACGCATACCTACGAGCAGTACTTC.

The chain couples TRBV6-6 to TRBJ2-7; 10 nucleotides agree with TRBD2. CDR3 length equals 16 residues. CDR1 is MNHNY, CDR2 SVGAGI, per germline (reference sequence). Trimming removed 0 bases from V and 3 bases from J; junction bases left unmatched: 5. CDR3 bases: TGTGCCAGCAGTTACTCGCCTAGCGGGAGTATCTACGAGCAGTACTTC. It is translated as CASSYSPSGSIYEQYF.

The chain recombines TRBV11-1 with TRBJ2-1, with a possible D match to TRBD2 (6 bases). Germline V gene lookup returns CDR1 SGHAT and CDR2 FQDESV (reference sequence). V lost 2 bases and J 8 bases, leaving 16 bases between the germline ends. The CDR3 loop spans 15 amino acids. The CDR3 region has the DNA TGTGCCAGCAGCTTATCCGGGACTTCTCGCGATGAGCAGTTCTTC. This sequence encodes CASSLSGTSRDEQFF.

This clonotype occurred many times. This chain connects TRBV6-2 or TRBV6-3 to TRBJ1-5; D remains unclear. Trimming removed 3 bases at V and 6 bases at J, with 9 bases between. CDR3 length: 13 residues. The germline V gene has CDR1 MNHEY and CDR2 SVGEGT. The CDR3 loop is CASSYSGFQPQHF. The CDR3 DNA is TGTGCCAGCAGTTATTCCGGGTTTCAGCCCCAGCATTTT.

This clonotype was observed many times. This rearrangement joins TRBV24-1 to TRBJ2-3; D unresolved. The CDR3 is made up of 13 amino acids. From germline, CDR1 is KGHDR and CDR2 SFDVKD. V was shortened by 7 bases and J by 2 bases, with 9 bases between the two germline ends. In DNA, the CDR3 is TGTGCCACCAGGAGCGACTTCACAGATACGCAGTATTTT. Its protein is CATRSDFTDTQYF.

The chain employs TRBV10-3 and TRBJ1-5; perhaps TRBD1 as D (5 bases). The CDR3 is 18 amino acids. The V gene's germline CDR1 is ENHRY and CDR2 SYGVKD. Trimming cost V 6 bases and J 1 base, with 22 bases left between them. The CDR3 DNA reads TGTGCCATCAGCAGGACACTCGGGGGGGGAGGGAGCAATCAGCCCCAGCATTTT. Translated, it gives CAISRTLGGGGSNQPQHF.

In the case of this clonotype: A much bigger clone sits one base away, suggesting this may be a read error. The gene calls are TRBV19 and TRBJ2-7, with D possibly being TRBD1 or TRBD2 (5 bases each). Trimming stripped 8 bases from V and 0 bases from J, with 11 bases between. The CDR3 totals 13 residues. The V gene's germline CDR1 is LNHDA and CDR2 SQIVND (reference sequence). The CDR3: CASAEGSSYEQYF. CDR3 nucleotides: TGTGCCAGTGCCGAGGGGAGCTCCTACGAGCAGTACTTC.

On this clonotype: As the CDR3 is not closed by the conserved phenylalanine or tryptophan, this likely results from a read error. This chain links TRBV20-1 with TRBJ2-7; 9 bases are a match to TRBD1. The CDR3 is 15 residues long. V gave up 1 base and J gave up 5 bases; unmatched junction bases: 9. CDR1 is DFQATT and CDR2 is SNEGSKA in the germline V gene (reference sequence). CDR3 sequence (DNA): TGCAGTGCTAGAGCACCCGGGACAGGGACCCACGAGCAGTACCCC. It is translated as CSARAPGTGTHEQYP.

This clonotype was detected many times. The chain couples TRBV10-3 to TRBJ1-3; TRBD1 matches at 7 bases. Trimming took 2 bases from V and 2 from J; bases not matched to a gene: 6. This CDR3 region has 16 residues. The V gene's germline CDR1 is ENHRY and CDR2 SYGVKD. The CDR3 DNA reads TGTGCCATCAGTGAGCCCTCAGGGGGTCCTGGAAACACCATATATTTT. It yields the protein CAISEPSGGPGNTIYF.

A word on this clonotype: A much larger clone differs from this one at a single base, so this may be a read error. CDR3 nucleotide sequence: TGTGCCAGCAGTGACCCTGGACAGGGCACAGATACGCAGTATTTT. This sequence encodes CASSDPGQGTDTQYF. The chain is built from TRBV27 and TRBJ2-3; 7 nucleotides agree with TRBD1. Germline CDR1 reads MNHEY; CDR2 reads SMNVEV (reference sequence). The CDR3 has 15 amino acids. The J segment lost 1 base and the V segment lost 5 bases, leaving 6 bases of the junction unmatched.

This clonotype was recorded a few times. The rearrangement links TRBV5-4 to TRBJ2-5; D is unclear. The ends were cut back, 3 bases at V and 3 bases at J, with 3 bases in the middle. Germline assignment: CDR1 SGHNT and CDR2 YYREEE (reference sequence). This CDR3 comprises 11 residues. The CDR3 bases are TGTGCCAGCAGCTGGAAAGAGACCCAGTACTTC. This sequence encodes CASSWKETQYF.

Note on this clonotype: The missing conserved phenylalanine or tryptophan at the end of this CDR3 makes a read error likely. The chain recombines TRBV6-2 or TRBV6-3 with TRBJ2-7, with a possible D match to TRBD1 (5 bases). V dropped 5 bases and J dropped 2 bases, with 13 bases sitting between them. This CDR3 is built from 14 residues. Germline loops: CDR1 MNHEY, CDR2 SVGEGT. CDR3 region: CASSRQFLPYEQYL. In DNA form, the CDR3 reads TGTGCCAGCAGTCGACAGTTCCTTCCCTACGAGCAGTACCTC.

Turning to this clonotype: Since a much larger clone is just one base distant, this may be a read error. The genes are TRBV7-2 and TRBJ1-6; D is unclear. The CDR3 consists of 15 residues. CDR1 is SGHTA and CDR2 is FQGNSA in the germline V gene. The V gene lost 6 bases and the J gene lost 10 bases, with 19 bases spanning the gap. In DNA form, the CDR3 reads TGTGCCAGCAGACCGCGCCTGGAGCGTTTATCACCCCTCCACTTT. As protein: CASRPRLERLSPLHF. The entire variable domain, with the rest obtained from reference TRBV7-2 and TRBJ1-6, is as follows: GAGVSQSPSNKVTEKGKDVELRCDPISGHTALYWYRQSLGQGLEFLIYFQGNSAPDKSGLPSDRFSAERTGGSVSTLTIQRTQQEDSAVYLCASRPRLERLSPLHFGNGTRLTVT.

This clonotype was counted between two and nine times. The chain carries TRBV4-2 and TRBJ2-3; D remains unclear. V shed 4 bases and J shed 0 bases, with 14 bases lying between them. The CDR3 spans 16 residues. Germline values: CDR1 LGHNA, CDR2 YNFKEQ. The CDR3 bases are TGTGCCAGCAGCCGAGAGGACGGCTCTAGCACAGATACGCAGTATTTT. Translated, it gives CASSREDGSSTDTQYF.

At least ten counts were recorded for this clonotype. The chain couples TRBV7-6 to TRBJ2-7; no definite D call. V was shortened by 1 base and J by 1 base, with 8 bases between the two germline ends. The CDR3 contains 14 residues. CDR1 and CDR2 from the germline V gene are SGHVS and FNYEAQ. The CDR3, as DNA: TGTGCCAGCAGCTTAGAAGAGGTATCCTACGAGCAGTACTTC. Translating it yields CASSLEEVSYEQYF.